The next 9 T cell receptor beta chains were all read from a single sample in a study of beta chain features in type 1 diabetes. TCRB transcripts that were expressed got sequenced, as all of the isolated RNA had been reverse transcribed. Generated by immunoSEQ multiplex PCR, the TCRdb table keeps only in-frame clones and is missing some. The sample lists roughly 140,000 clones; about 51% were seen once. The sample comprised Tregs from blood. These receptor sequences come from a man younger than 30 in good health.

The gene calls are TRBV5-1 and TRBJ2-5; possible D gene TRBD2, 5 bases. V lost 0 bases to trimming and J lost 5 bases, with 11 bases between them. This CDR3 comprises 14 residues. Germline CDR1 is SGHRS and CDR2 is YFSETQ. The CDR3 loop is CASSLASWLETQYF. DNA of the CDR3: TGCGCCAGCAGCTTGGCTAGCTGGTTGGAGACCCAGTACTTC.

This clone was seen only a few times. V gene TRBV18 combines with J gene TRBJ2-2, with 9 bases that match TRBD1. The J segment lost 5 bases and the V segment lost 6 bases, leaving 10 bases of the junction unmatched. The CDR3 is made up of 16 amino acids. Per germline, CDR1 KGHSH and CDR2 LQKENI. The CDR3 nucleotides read TGTGCCAGCTCCCCCCCTCGGACAGGGGCAACCGGGGAGCTGTTTTTT. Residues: CASSPPRTGATGELFF.

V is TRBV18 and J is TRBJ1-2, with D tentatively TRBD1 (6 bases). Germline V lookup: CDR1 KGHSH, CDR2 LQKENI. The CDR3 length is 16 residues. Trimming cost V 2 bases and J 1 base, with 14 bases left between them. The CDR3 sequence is CASSPSTGYGNYGYTF. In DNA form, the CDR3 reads TGTGCCAGCTCACCAAGCACAGGGTACGGTAACTATGGCTACACCTTC. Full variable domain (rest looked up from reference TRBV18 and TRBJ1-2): NAGVMQNPRHLVRRRGQEARLRCSPMKGHSHVYWYRQLPEEGLKFMVYLQKENIIDESGMPKERFSAEFPKEGPSILRIQQVVRGDSAAYFCASSPSTGYGNYGYTFGSGTRLTVV.

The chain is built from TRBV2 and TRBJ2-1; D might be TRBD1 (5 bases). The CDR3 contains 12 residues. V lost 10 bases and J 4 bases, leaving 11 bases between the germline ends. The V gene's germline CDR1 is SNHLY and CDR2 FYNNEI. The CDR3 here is CATTRQYNEQFF. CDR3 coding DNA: TGTGCCACAACCCGACAGTACAATGAGCAGTTCTTC.

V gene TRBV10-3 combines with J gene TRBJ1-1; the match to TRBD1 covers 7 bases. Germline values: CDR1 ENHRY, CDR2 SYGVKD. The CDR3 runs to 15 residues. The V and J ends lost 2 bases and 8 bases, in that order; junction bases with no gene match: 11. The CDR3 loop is CAISERESSGGEAFF. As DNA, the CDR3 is TGTGCCATCAGTGAGCGGGAGTCATCAGGGGGAGAAGCTTTCTTT.

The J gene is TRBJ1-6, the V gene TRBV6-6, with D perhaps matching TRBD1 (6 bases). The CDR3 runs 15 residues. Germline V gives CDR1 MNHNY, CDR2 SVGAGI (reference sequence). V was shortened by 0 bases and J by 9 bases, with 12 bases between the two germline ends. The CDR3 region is CASSYSTGFFSPLHF. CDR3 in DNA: TGTGCCAGCAGTTACTCCACAGGGTTTTTTTCACCCCTCCACTTT.

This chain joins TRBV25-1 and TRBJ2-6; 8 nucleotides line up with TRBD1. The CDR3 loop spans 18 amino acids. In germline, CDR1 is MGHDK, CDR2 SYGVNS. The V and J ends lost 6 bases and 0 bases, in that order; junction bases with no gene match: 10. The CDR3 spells CASSPPGQDSSGANVLTF. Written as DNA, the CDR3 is TGTGCCAGCAGCCCCCCGGGACAGGATAGCTCTGGGGCCAACGTCCTGACTTTC.

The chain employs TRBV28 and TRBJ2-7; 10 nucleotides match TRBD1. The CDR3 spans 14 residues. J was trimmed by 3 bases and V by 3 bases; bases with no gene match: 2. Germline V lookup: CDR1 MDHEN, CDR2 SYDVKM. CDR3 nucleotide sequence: TGTGCCAGCAGTTTTGGGGACAGGGGCTACGAGCAGTACTTC. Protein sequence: CASSFGDRGYEQYF.

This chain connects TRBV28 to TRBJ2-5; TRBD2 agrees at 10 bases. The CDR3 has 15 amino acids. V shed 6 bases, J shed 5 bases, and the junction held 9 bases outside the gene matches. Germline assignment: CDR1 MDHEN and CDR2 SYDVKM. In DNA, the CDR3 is TGTGCCAGCAGGGGGCGGGGACTAGCGTGGGAGACCCAGTACTTC. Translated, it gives CASRGRGLAWETQYF.